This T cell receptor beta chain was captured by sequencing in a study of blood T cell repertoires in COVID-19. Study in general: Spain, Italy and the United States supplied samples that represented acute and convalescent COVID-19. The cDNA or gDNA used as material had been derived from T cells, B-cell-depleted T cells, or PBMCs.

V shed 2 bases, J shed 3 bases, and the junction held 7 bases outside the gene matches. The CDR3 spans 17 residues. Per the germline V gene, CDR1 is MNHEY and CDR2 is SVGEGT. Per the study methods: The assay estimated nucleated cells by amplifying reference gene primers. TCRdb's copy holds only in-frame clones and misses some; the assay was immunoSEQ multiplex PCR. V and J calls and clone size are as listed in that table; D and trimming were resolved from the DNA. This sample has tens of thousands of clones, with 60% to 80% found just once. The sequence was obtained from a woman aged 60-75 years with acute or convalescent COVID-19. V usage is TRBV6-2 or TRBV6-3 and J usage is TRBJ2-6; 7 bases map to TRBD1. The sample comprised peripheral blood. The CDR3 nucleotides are TGTGCCAGCAGTTACCAAGGACAGGCCGATGGGGCCAACGTCCTGACTTTC. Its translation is CASSYQGQADGANVLTF.